Listed below are T cell receptor beta chains from one sample, sequenced in a study of CD8+ T cells in alopecia areata. TCRdb keeps only in-frame clones here, not all; method: immunoSEQ multiplex PCR. The sample has approximately 150,000 clones; around 57% are singletons. The sequencing input was CD4+ T cells sorted from blood. The origin of the receptors is a human donor in good health. The CDR3 runs from the conserved cysteine through the conserved F or W.

v_gene	j_gene	CDR3aa
TRBV29-1	TRBJ2-7	CSVEVTAHEQYF
TRBV29-1	TRBJ2-7	CSVEDLTNPYEQYF
TRBV29-1	TRBJ2-1	CSVLRTGQGNEQFF
TRBV28	TRBJ1-2	CASSSTGQQPYGYTF
TRBV29-1	TRBJ2-1	CSVDAGNYNEQFF
TRBV7-2	TRBJ1-5	CASSLDSWPRGSSHQPQHF
TRBV29-1	TRBJ2-1	CSVEAVPAHNEQFF
TRBV5-6	TRBJ2-1	CASSLSSGQQFF
TRBV29-1	TRBJ2-7	CSVDRTGQTGGYEQYF
TRBV30	TRBJ1-1	CAWQQNRQGLNTEAFF
TRBV28	TRBJ1-2	CASRPLGVVANYGYTF
TRBV29-1	TRBJ1-1	CSGSRGGNTEAFF
TRBV11-2	TRBJ2-5	CASSSAQAPWETQYF
TRBV29-1	TRBJ1-2	CSVTDPGEGYTF
TRBV2	TRBJ1-1	CASSDTNINTEAFF
TRBV2	TRBJ2-7	CASSRGNYEQYF
TRBV7-9	TRBJ2-6	CASSNYPGIESSGANVLTF
TRBV29-1	TRBJ1-2	CSVRGVRTYGYTF
TRBV7-2	TRBJ2-1	CASSLKVGGWNEQFF
TRBV29-1	.	CSVGGTGSSYEQYF
TRBV7-2	TRBJ2-3	CASSPRASGNLGTDTQYF
TRBV28	TRBJ2-7	CASYNAGEREQYF
TRBV20-1	TRBJ2-5	CSARGRETQYF
TRBV15	TRBJ2-5	CATSKGREETQYF
TRBV4-1	TRBJ1-4	CASSYQPGTAATNEKLFF
TRBV29-1	TRBJ2-4	CSVAAAGKNIQYF
TRBV6-6	TRBJ2-2	CASSSGSGVGTGELFF
TRBV4-1	TRBJ1-5	CASSHRLNINQPQHF
TRBV29-1	TRBJ1-2	CSARLGGGYTF
TRBV30	TRBJ2-3	CAWSPALLSDTQYF
TRBV27	TRBJ2-5	CASSPTGVKGTQYF
TRBV5-1	TRBJ1-1	CASSLGQGEAFF
TRBV19	TRBJ2-7	CASSISGTGAYEQYF
TRBV5-1	TRBJ1-2	CASSPTGVDYGYTF
TRBV29-1	TRBJ2-5	CSVERGPRETQYF
TRBV5-1	TRBJ1-1	CASSWVGSMNTEAFF
TRBV30	TRBJ2-2	CAWSVWRTNTGELFF
TRBV29-1	TRBJ1-2	CSVEEPGQGARGYTF
TRBV4-1	TRBJ2-7	CASRHSGGTGEQYF
TRBV9	TRBJ1-5	CASSGNTNQPQHF
TRBV18	TRBJ2-3	CASSGARDRLTDTQYF